The entry below describes one T cell receptor beta chain. Its antigen remains unknown. The entry originates in a study of cytomegalovirus exposure and HLA in healthy donors. Points from the study as a whole: Some public TCRs appeared in many individuals, while most sequences were rare. According to the study, some 160 TCR beta chains were cytomegalovirus-associated.

These donors were members of the 120-subject validation cohort, a group separate from the approximately 700-subject first cohort. CDR1 and CDR2 from the germline V gene are SQVTM and ANQGSEA. V was clipped by 6 bases and J by 5 bases; unmatched bases: 7. This CDR3 region has 13 residues. Assay: immunoSEQ multiplex PCR; the TCRdb copy retains only in-frame clones and omits some. The sample contains fewer than 90,000 clones, around 94% of which appear only once. Sequenced: PBMCs. The chain links TRBV29-1 to TRBJ2-5; 9 nucleotides match TRBD1. The TCR sequence derives from a young woman in good health and CMV-seronegative. The CDR3 DNA is TGCAGCGTGCAACAGGGGGCGGGGGAGACCCAGTACTTC. Amino acids: CSVQQGAGETQYF. The full variable domain, its missing parts supplied by reference TRBV29-1 and TRBJ2-5, is SAVISQKPSRDICQRGTSLTIQCQVDSQVTMMFWYRQQPGQSLTLIATANQGSEATYESGFVIDKFPISRPNLTFSTLTVSNMSPEDSSIYLCSVQQGAGETQYFGPGTRLLVL.